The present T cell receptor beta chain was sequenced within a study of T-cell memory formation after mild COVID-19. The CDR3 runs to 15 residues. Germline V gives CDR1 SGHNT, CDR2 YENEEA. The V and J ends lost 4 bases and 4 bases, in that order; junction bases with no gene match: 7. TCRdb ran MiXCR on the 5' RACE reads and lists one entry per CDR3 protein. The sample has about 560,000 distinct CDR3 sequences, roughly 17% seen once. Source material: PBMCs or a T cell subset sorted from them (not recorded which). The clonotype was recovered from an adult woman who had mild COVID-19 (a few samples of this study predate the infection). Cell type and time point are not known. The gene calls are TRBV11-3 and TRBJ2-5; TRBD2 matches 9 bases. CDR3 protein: CASSSLASGVETQYF. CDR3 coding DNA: TGTGCCAGCAGCTCCCTGGCTAGCGGGGTAGAGACCCAGTACTTC.